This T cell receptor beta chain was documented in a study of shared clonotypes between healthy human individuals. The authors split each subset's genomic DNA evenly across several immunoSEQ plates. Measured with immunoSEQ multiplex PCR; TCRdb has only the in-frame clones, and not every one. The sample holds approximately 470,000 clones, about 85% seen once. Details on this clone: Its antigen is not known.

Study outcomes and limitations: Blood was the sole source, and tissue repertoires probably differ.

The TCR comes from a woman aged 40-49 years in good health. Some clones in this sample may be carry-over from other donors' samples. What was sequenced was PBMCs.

The CDR3 nucleotides read TGTGCCAGCAGCGAGCACCCGGGACTACCGAACACCGGGGAGCTGTTTTTT. This gives the protein CASSEHPGLPNTGELFF. The chain uses TRBV9 and TRBJ2-2; 7 bases are a match to TRBD2. The CDR3 covers 17 residues. Germline V gene lookup returns CDR1 SGDLS and CDR2 YYNGEE. The trim removed 3 bases at V and 0 bases at J, leaving 8 bases unmatched.